This TCR beta chain stems from a study of T cell changes during pregnancy in multiple sclerosis. CDR3 size: 12 residues. Germline V gene data show CDR1 as MDHEN and CDR2 as SYDVKM. V was clipped by 6 bases and J by 7 bases, with 13 bases between them. Method: immunoSEQ multiplex PCR; TCRdb's copy keeps in-frame clones and lacks some. The profile covers 45,000 to 55,000 clones, with 88% appearing a single time and around 1.2% taken by the ten largest. The sample holds one count of this clone. The receptor was isolated from a female donor with multiple sclerosis, enrolled in a pregnancy study. This chain links TRBV28 with TRBJ2-7; a weak D match, TRBD2 (6 bases). Sequenced here: CD4+ T cells from peripheral blood mononuclear cells, sampled in the second trimester of pregnancy. CDR3 loop: CASSGGKEEQYF. For the CDR3, the DNA is TGTGCCAGCAGCGGCGGGAAGGAAGAGCAGTACTTC. The full variable domain, in which reference TRBV28 and TRBJ2-7 provide the parts outside the CDR3, is DVKVTQSSRYLVKRTGEKVFLECVQDMDHENMFWYRQDPGLGLRLIYFSYDVKMKEKGDIPEGYSVSREKKERFSLILESASTNQTSMYLCASSGGKEEQYFGPGTRLTVT.